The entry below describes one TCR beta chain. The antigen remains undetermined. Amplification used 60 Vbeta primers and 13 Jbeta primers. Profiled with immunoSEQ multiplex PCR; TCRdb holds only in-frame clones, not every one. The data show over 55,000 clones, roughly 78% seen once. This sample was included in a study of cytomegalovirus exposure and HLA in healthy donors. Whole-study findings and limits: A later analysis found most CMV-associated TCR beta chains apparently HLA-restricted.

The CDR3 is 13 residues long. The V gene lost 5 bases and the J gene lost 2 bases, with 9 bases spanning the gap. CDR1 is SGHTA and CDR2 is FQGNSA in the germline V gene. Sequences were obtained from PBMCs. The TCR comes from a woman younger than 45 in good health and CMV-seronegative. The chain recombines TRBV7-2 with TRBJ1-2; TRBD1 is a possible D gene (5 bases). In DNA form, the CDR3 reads TGTGCCAGCAGCCCGGACAACAACTATGGCTACACCTTC. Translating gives CASSPDNNYGYTF.